These 18 T cell receptor beta chains were sequenced from one sample in a study of beta chain features in type 1 diabetes. Of the isolated RNA, all was reverse transcribed, and so the sequenced material was expressed TCRB transcripts. Method: immunoSEQ multiplex PCR; TCRdb's copy keeps in-frame clones and lacks some. The sample carries 150,000 or so clones, about 10% recorded once. Sample: central memory CD4+ T cells from blood. These receptors originate from a man aged 18 to 29 in good health.

This chain connects TRBV6-6 to TRBJ2-4; TRBD2 matches 13 bases. The germline CDR1 and CDR2 sequences are MNHNY and SVGAGI (reference sequence). The V gene end was trimmed by 5 bases and the J gene end by 1 base; junction bases not matched to a gene: 2. The CDR3 is made up of 16 amino acids. This chain's CDR3 is CASSGLAGEAKNIQYF. The DNA for the CDR3 is TGTGCCAGCAGTGGACTAGCGGGGGAGGCCAAAAACATTCAGTACTTC.

The rearrangement links TRBV7-7 to TRBJ2-7; TRBD1 agrees at 11 bases. Germline lookup yields CDR1 SSHAT and CDR2 FNYEAQ (reference sequence). V shed 5 bases, J shed 5 bases, and the junction held 2 bases outside the gene matches. The length of the CDR3 is 13 residues. The CDR3 coding sequence is TGTGCCAGCAGCCGGGACAGGGGGGACGAGCAGTACTTC. Residues: CASSRDRGDEQYF.

This clone was found a few times. V usage is TRBV7-2 and J usage is TRBJ2-5; maybe TRBD2 (7 bases). This CDR3 region has 13 residues. In germline, CDR1 is SGHTA, CDR2 FQGNSA. V lost 5 bases and J lost 5, with 12 bases in between. The CDR3 is CASSRGGAETQYF. The CDR3 DNA reads TGTGCCAGCAGCCGAGGGGGGGCGGAGACCCAGTACTTC.

V gene TRBV5-6 combines with J gene TRBJ1-1; 8 nucleotides agree with TRBD1. The germline CDR1 and CDR2 sequences are SGHDT and YYEEEE. J lost 1 base, V lost 1 base, and 3 bases had no gene match. This CDR3 has 15 amino acids. CDR3 amino acids: CASSLTGGPNTEAFF. The CDR3 DNA follows: TGTGCCAGCAGCTTGACAGGGGGGCCGAACACTGAAGCTTTCTTT.

This clone was seen repeatedly, ten times or more. The V call is TRBV5-4, the J call TRBJ2-1; 7 bases map to TRBD1. V lost 4 bases to trimming and J lost 8 bases; unmatched junction nucleotides: 6. CDR1 SGHNT and CDR2 YYREEE come from the germline V gene (reference sequence). The CDR3 contains 13 residues. CDR3 sequence (DNA): TGTGCCAGCAGCCGGACAGGATCATATGAGCAGTTCTTC. Encoded protein: CASSRTGSYEQFF. Full variable domain (missing parts from reference TRBV5-4 and TRBJ2-1): ETGVTQSPTHLIKTRGQQVTLRCSSQSGHNTVSWYQQALGQGPQFIFQYYREEENGRGNFPPRFSGLQFPNYSSELNVNALELDDSALYLCASSRTGSYEQFFGPGTRLTVL.

In this sample, this clone turned up many times. J is TRBJ2-1 and V is TRBV18; the match to TRBD1 covers 9 bases. The CDR3 is 16 amino acids. Trimming at V came to 3 bases and at J to 2 bases, leaving 5 bases not matched to a gene. CDR1 is KGHSH and CDR2 is LQKENI in the germline V gene. The CDR3 region has the DNA TGTGCCAGCTCACCCCTGGGACAGGGTCCCTACAATGAGCAGTTCTTC. This codes for CASSPLGQGPYNEQFF.

This CDR3 reads CAWSDNRGGNEKLFF. CDR3 coding DNA: TGTGCCTGGAGTGATAACCGGGGAGGAAATGAAAAACTGTTTTTT. The chain couples TRBV30 to TRBJ1-4; D uncertain. The CDR3 is made up of 15 amino acids. Germline V gene data show CDR1 as GTSNPN and CDR2 as SVGIG (reference sequence). The V end lost 1 base, the J end lost 5 bases, and 14 bases lay between the germline ends. Full variable domain (outside the CDR3, taken from reference TRBV30 and TRBJ1-4): SQTIHQWPATLVQPVGSPLSLECTVEGTSNPNLYWYRQAAGRGLQLLFYSVGIGQISSEVPQNLSASRPQDRQFILSSKKLLLSDSGFYLCAWSDNRGGNEKLFFGSGTQLSVL.

The rearrangement joins TRBV6-6 to TRBJ2-3; D might be TRBD2 (6 bases). CDR1 MNHNY and CDR2 SVGAGI come from the germline V gene (reference sequence). The CDR3 has 15 residues. Trimming removed 2 bases from V and 6 bases from J, with 15 bases in between. DNA of the CDR3: TGTGCCAGCAGTTACCCCATTCTAGCGTTGGATACGCAGTATTTT. It specifies CASSYPILALDTQYF.

There are a few counts of this clone. This chain connects TRBV10-3 to TRBJ2-3; 9 bases match TRBD1. Trimming removed 0 bases from V and 6 bases from J; junction bases left unmatched: 7. The length of the CDR3 is 16 residues. Germline loops: CDR1 ENHRY, CDR2 SYGVKD. As DNA, the CDR3 is TGTGCCATCAGTGAGTCGGGACAGGGAGCTTTTGATACGCAGTATTTT. Its translation: CAISESGQGAFDTQYF.

The J gene is TRBJ2-4, the V gene TRBV6-1, with D possibly being TRBD2 (6 bases). The CDR3 has 16 residues. Germline CDR1 reads MNHNS; CDR2 reads SASEGT. Trimming cost V 3 bases and J 0 bases, with 12 bases left between them. The CDR3 loop is CASSDLGGIAKNIQYF. The CDR3 DNA reads TGTGCCAGCAGTGATTTGGGAGGCATAGCCAAAAACATTCAGTACTTC.

The table lists this clone with a few counts. The chain combines TRBV29-1 with TRBJ2-1; 8 bases fit TRBD2. The germline CDR1 and CDR2 sequences are SQVTM and ANQGSEA. J lost 4 bases, V lost 6 bases, and 11 bases had no gene match. CDR3 length: 15 amino acids. The CDR3 is CSVKIRGGSYNEQFF. DNA of the CDR3: TGCAGCGTAAAGATCCGGGGGGGCTCGTACAATGAGCAGTTCTTC.

The chain employs TRBV11-3 and TRBJ1-1; D possibly corresponds to TRBD1 (6 bases). Trimming removed 5 bases from V and 6 bases from J, with 13 bases in between. Germline CDR1 is SGHNT and CDR2 is YENEEA. This CDR3 region has 13 residues. CDR3: CASSTGPGAEAFF. The DNA of the CDR3 is TGTGCCAGCAGCACAGGGCCTGGGGCTGAAGCTTTCTTT.

This clone was observed many times. The chain recombines TRBV28 with TRBJ2-1; perhaps TRBD2 as D (6 bases). CDR3 length: 15 residues. V was pared by 5 bases and J by 6 bases, with 17 bases between. In germline, CDR1 is MDHEN, CDR2 SYDVKM. CDR3 bases: TGTGCCAGCAGTCCCTTCGGCCTAGCGACCAATGAGCAGTTCTTC. It encodes CASSPFGLATNEQFF. Looking up the rest from reference TRBV28 and TRBJ2-1 gives the full variable domain: DVKVTQSSRYLVKRTGEKVFLECVQDMDHENMFWYRQDPGLGLRLIYFSYDVKMKEKGDIPEGYSVSREKKERFSLILESASTNQTSMYLCASSPFGLATNEQFFGPGTRLTVL.

This chain connects TRBV18 to TRBJ2-5; D gene unclear. V gave up 6 bases and J gave up 1 base, with 6 bases separating them. The germline V gene has CDR1 KGHSH and CDR2 LQKENI. The CDR3 has 12 amino acids. CDR3 region: CASSQAQETQYF. CDR3 sequence (DNA): TGTGCCAGCTCCCAGGCCCAAGAGACCCAGTACTTC. The complete variable domain, with remaining parts taken from reference TRBV18 and TRBJ2-5, reads NAGVMQNPRHLVRRRGQEARLRCSPMKGHSHVYWYRQLPEEGLKFMVYLQKENIIDESGMPKERFSAEFPKEGPSILRIQQVVRGDSAAYFCASSQAQETQYFGPGTRLLVL.

The CDR3 nucleotides are TGCGCCAGCAGCTGGGGACAGGGCGCAGATACGCAGTATTTT. As protein: CASSWGQGADTQYF. The chain uses TRBV5-1 and TRBJ2-3, with TRBD1 matching 9 bases. V shed 3 bases, J shed 4 bases, and the junction held 3 bases outside the gene matches. The CDR3 extends over 14 amino acids. Germline values: CDR1 SGHRS, CDR2 YFSETQ.

This clone was seen a handful of times. Here the CDR3 reads CASSYKDRGHEQYF. The CDR3 DNA reads as TGTGCCAGCAGTTACAAAGACAGGGGACACGAGCAGTACTTC. This sequence joins TRBV6-6 and TRBJ2-7; the match to TRBD1 covers 8 bases. This CDR3 contains 14 residues. The V gene's germline CDR1 is MNHNY and CDR2 SVGAGI (reference sequence). The V and J ends lost 2 bases and 5 bases, in that order; junction bases with no gene match: 5.

With respect to this clone: This specimen includes other DNA sequences encoding the same CDR3. The rearrangement joins TRBV15 to TRBJ1-5; unclear D gene. The germline CDR1 and CDR2 sequences are LNHNV and YYDKDF (reference sequence). This CDR3 has 14 residues. V lost 0 bases and J lost 1, with 4 bases in between. The CDR3 here is CATSRDRSNQPQHF. Written as DNA, the CDR3 is TGTGCCACCAGCAGAGACAGGAGCAATCAGCCCCAGCATTTT.

This clone has more than one count but fewer than ten. The V call is TRBV19, the J call TRBJ2-2; D remains unclear. Trimming stripped 7 bases from V and 1 base from J, with 7 bases between. Germline values: CDR1 LNHDA, CDR2 SQIVND (reference sequence). This CDR3 is 13 amino acids long. Written as DNA, the CDR3 is TGTGCCAGTAATACGGGGAACACCGGGGAGCTGTTTTTT. This sequence encodes CASNTGNTGELFF.